Presented here are 12 T cell receptor beta chains from one specimen sequenced in a study of beta chain features in type 1 diabetes. Expressed TCRB transcripts were sequenced, since all the RNA that had been isolated was reverse transcribed. TCRdb's copy holds only in-frame clones and misses some; the assay was immunoSEQ multiplex PCR. This repertoire shows roughly 150,000 clones, over 8.5% found once; its top ten account for roughly 2%. What was sequenced was central memory CD4+ T cells from blood. Receptors were obtained from a man aged 18 to 29 in good health.

This clone occurred many times. The chain couples TRBV9 to TRBJ1-2; TRBD1 is a possible D gene (5 bases). The V and J ends lost 3 bases and 4 bases respectively, with 13 bases between them. Germline assignment: CDR1 SGDLS and CDR2 YYNGEE. There are 14 residues in the CDR3. DNA for the CDR3: TGTGCCAGCAGCGACCGACAGAACGGCTATGGCTACACCTTC. Protein: CASSDRQNGYGYTF.

This clone has ten or more counts. The chain combines TRBV25-1 with TRBJ1-2; TRBD1 aligns across 10 bases. The CDR3 has 16 residues. Losses at the gene ends were 0 bases for V and 5 bases for J; bases not matched to a gene: 6. Germline-derived CDR1 and CDR2 are MGHDK and SYGVNS. The CDR3 DNA reads TGTGCCAGCAGTGAATATCGGGACAGGGGCGGTTATGGCTACACCTTC. Protein: CASSEYRDRGGYGYTF.

This clone has just a few counts. CDR3 sequence reads: CSANSYEQYF. Here the CDR3 DNA reads TGCAGTGCCAACAGCTACGAGCAGTACTTC. The chain couples TRBV20-1 to TRBJ2-7, with D uncertain. The CDR3 contains 10 residues. Germline V gene sequence: CDR1 DFQATT, CDR2 SNEGSKA (reference sequence). V gave up 6 bases and J gave up 3 bases, with 6 bases separating them.

This clone has just a few counts. V gene TRBV7-3 combines with J gene TRBJ1-1; TRBD1 agrees at 7 bases. Looked up from germline, CDR1 is SGHTA and CDR2 is FQGTGA. J gave up 4 bases and V 5 bases, and 7 bases lay outside the gene matches. The CDR3 is made up of 14 amino acids. CDR3 protein: CASSPPGQITEAFF. Here the CDR3 DNA reads TGTGCCAGCAGCCCGCCGGGACAGATCACTGAAGCTTTCTTT.

This clone came up a few times. The chain has TRBV7-2 and TRBJ2-7; the match to TRBD2 covers 10 bases. The V and J ends lost 5 bases and 4 bases, in that order; junction bases with no gene match: 11. CDR1 is SGHTA, CDR2 FQGNSA, per germline. The CDR3 is 16 residues long. The CDR3 reads CASSPPSGGAGYEQYF. In nucleotides, the CDR3 is TGTGCCAGCAGCCCTCCGAGCGGGGGGGCGGGATACGAGCAGTACTTC.

The genes are TRBV2 and TRBJ2-2; possibly TRBD2 for D (6 bases). Trimming took off 8 bases at V and 4 bases at J, with 8 bases between the two ends. The germline V gene has CDR1 SNHLY and CDR2 FYNNEI. This CDR3 comprises 12 residues. DNA for the CDR3: TGTGCCAGCGGAGGGAGCACCGGGGAGCTGTTTTTT. It translates to CASGGSTGELFF.

This rearrangement joins TRBV6-5 to TRBJ2-7; possibly TRBD1 or TRBD2 for D (5 bases each). The CDR3 is 15 residues long. Germline-derived CDR1 and CDR2 are MNHEY and SVGAGI. The V gene lost 2 bases and the J gene lost 5 bases, with 16 bases spanning the gap. The CDR3, as DNA: TGTGCCAGCAGTTACGGGGCCAGGGTGAGGGACGAGCAGTACTTC. It encodes CASSYGARVRDEQYF.

The CDR3 sequence: CASSVGSRNEMGTQYF. In DNA, the CDR3 is TGTGCCAGCAGCGTAGGGTCTCGGAACGAAATGGGGACCCAGTACTTC. The chain uses TRBV9 and TRBJ2-5; D remains unclear. The CDR3 runs 16 residues. Per the germline V gene, CDR1 is SGDLS and CDR2 is YYNGEE. Trimming removed 0 bases at V and 7 bases at J, with 19 bases between.

The V gene is TRBV29-1, the J gene TRBJ2-7; tentative D call: TRBD1 (5 bases). CDR3 size: 15 residues. From germline, CDR1 is SQVTM and CDR2 ANQGSEA. Trimming removed 3 bases from V and 1 base from J, with 16 bases in between. CDR3 nucleotide sequence: TGCAGCGTTGATTTCCCCGGACAATTTTCCTACGAGCAGTACTTC. Translated, it gives CSVDFPGQFSYEQYF.

This clone was recorded a few times. This probably arose from a read error, given a far larger clone one base away. The chain carries TRBV2 and TRBJ2-7, with a weak D call TRBD2 (7 bases). This CDR3 is 12 amino acids long. Germline V CDR1 and CDR2: SNHLY, FYNNEI. The V and J ends lost 6 bases and 6 bases respectively, with 12 bases between them. For the CDR3, the DNA is TGTGCCAGCAGCCAGGGGAGGGGCGAGCAGTACTTC. This translates into CASSQGRGEQYF. The whole variable domain, remainder taken from reference TRBV2 and TRBJ2-7, is EPEVTQTPSHQVTQMGQEVILRCVPISNHLYFYWYRQILGQKVEFLVSFYNNEISEKSEIFDDQFSVERPDGSNFTLKIRSTKLEDSAMYFCASSQGRGEQYFGPGTRLTVT.

The chain employs TRBV6-6 and TRBJ1-5; possibly TRBD1 for D (6 bases). The V and J ends lost 6 bases and 8 bases respectively, with 11 bases between them. Germline V gives CDR1 MNHNY, CDR2 SVGAGI (reference sequence). CDR3 length: 12 amino acids. The CDR3 DNA reads as TGTGCCAGCAGCCCTAGGGGGGAGCCCCAGCATTTT. As protein: CASSPRGEPQHF.

In its sample, this clone was seen a few times. The CDR3 DNA follows: TGCGCCAGCAGCTTTGCCCCGGGGGGACAAGATATAGATACGCAGTATTTT. Its translation is CASSFAPGGQDIDTQYF. The chain combines TRBV5-1 with TRBJ2-3; perhaps TRBD2 as D (7 bases). V was clipped by 2 bases and J by 5 bases, with 21 bases between them. Germline CDR1 and CDR2: SGHRS and YFSETQ. The CDR3 is made up of 17 amino acids.